This TCR beta chain is drawn from a study of human T cells and chemical hapten exposure. Study-level points and caveats: Donors, who had alopecia, may show an immune response that differs from healthy people's.

The time point denotes: pre-sensitization, week 0. Regarding treatment: therapeutic diphenylcyclopropenone sensitization with weekly scalp DPC. The ends were cut back, 5 bases at V and 1 base at J, with 8 bases in the middle. The CDR3 is 13 residues long. Per germline, CDR1 PRHDT and CDR2 FYEKMQ (reference sequence). This clonotype occurred a few times. Its specificity is not known. TCRdb independently ran MiXCR on the RACE reads; one entry per CDR3 protein. The sample shows 240,000 or so distinct CDR3 sequences, 7.5% to 10% of them seen only once. Sample: whole blood, taken in connection with sensitization to the hapten diphenylcyclopropenone (DPC). The rearrangement uses TRBV13 and TRBJ1-1; no clear D. The clonotype originates from a woman in her thirties or forties with alopecia areata. Some clones in this sample may be carry-over from other donors' samples. This chain's CDR3 is CASSGYRNTEAFF. The CDR3 DNA is TGTGCCAGCAGCGGGTACAGGAACACTGAAGCTTTCTTT.